The 23 T cell receptor beta chains below come from one sample, sequenced in a study of cytotoxic CD8 clonotypes in ibrutinib-treated CLL. Some clones are missing from TCRdb's copy, which holds only in-frame ones; the method was immunoSEQ multiplex PCR. The sample yields 130,000 to 150,000 clones, about 91% seen once. Sequences were derived from PBMCs, sampled after 12 months of ibrutinib treatment. The receptors derive from a human donor with chronic lymphocytic leukemia.

This sequence joins TRBV14 and TRBJ1-4; D remains ambiguous. The CDR3 is 15 residues long. V dropped 0 bases and J dropped 4 bases, with 9 bases sitting between them. Germline CDR1 is SGHDN and CDR2 is FVKESK. The CDR3 sequence is CASSQDRFGNEKLFF. In DNA, the CDR3 is TGTGCCAGCAGCCAAGATAGGTTCGGTAATGAAAAACTGTTTTTT. The variable domain in full, with the rest retrieved from reference TRBV14 and TRBJ1-4, is EAGVTQFPSHSVIEKGQTVTLRCDPISGHDNLYWYRRVMGKEIKFLLHFVKESKQDESGMPNNRFLAERTGGTYSTLKVQPAELEDSGVYFCASSQDRFGNEKLFFGSGTQLSVL.

V usage is TRBV6-5 and J usage is TRBJ2-2; the D is unclear. CDR1 and CDR2 from the germline V gene are MNHEY and SVGAGI. The CDR3 spans 12 residues. In DNA form, the CDR3 reads TGTGCTACCGGGTCAAACACCGGGGAGCTGTTTTTT. Residues: CATGSNTGELFF.

The chain uses TRBV7-2 and TRBJ2-3, with D uncertain. This CDR3 is 13 amino acids long. Looked up from germline, CDR1 is SGHTA and CDR2 is FQGNSA. V was pared by 1 base and J by 6 bases, with 8 bases between. Written as DNA, the CDR3 is TGTGCCAGCAGCTTAGTGTATAAGGATACGCAGTATTTT. Its translation: CASSLVYKDTQYF. The full variable domain, rest sourced from reference TRBV7-2 and TRBJ2-3, is GAGVSQSPSNKVTEKGKDVELRCDPISGHTALYWYRQSLGQGLEFLIYFQGNSAPDKSGLPSDRFSAERTGGSVSTLTIQRTQQEDSAVYLCASSLVYKDTQYFGPGTRLTVL.

V is TRBV7-9 and J is TRBJ2-7; D is perhaps TRBD1 (6 bases). Trimming shortened V by 5 bases and J by 7 bases, and 18 bases separated the two germline ends. CDR1 and CDR2 from the germline V gene are SEHNR and FQNEAQ (reference sequence). This CDR3 comprises 14 residues. In DNA form, the CDR3 reads TGTGCCAGCAGCCCACCGCAGGGGCCAGAGGAGCAGTACTTC. Its translation is CASSPPQGPEEQYF.

This chain uses TRBV4-2 with TRBJ2-7; 10 nucleotides agree with TRBD2. The CDR3 loop spans 15 amino acids. The V gene end was trimmed by 0 bases and the J gene end by 2 bases; junction bases not matched to a gene: 1. In germline, CDR1 is LGHNA, CDR2 YNFKEQ. CDR3 sequence: CASSQEAGGAYEQYF. CDR3 DNA: TGTGCCAGCAGCCAAGAAGCGGGGGGGGCCTACGAGCAGTACTTC.

The genes are TRBV18 and TRBJ2-1; 7 bases fit TRBD1. The germline gives CDR1 KGHSH, CDR2 LQKENI. V lost 4 bases and J lost 7; bases outside the gene matches: 13. CDR3 size: 16 residues. The CDR3 nucleotides read TGTGCCAGCTCACTAGGGGTTGGGACAGACAGGAATGAGCAGTTCTTC. This sequence encodes CASSLGVGTDRNEQFF.

This rearrangement joins TRBV5-8 to TRBJ1-1; D possibly corresponds to TRBD1 (5 bases). CDR3 size: 13 residues. V lost 0 bases and J 4 bases, leaving 7 bases between the germline ends. Germline-derived CDR1 and CDR2 are SGHTS and YDEGEE. CDR3 DNA sequence: TGTGCCAGCAGCTTGGAAAGGGGCACTGAAGCTTTCTTT. Amino acid sequence: CASSLERGTEAFF.

J is TRBJ2-3 and V is TRBV18; TRBD2 matches 9 bases. J was trimmed by 3 bases and V by 6 bases; bases with no gene match: 10. Germline CDR1 and CDR2: KGHSH and LQKENI. The CDR3 has 16 residues. The CDR3 bases are TGTGCCAGCTCCCCTACAGGAGCGGGAGGAACAGATACGCAGTATTTT. Protein sequence: CASSPTGAGGTDTQYF.

The chain joins TRBV5-4 to TRBJ2-7; 8 positions agree with TRBD2. Losses at the gene ends were 4 bases for V and 2 bases for J; bases not matched to a gene: 2. CDR1 and CDR2 (germline): SGHNT, YYREEE (reference sequence). The CDR3 covers 13 residues. The CDR3 loop reads CASSSGRTYEQYF. CDR3 DNA: TGTGCCAGCAGCAGCGGGAGAACCTACGAGCAGTACTTC.

The rearrangement uses TRBV7-6 and TRBJ2-7; D may be TRBD1 or TRBD2 (5 bases each). The germline V gene encodes CDR1 SGHVS and CDR2 FNYEAQ. The CDR3 sequence is 12 residues long. V was cut by 3 bases and J by 6 bases, with 9 bases left in between. The CDR3 region is CASSFIGGEQYF. DNA for the CDR3: TGTGCCAGCAGCTTCATTGGGGGCGAGCAGTACTTC.

This rearrangement joins TRBV27 to TRBJ1-1; D not certain. The CDR3 is made up of 14 amino acids. Germline values: CDR1 MNHEY, CDR2 SMNVEV (reference sequence). Trimming left V 0 bases short and J 4 bases short, with 9 bases between. The CDR3 DNA reads as TGTGCCAGCAGTTTATCGAACGAGGGCACTGAAGCTTTCTTT. Its protein is CASSLSNEGTEAFF.

This sequence joins TRBV28 and TRBJ1-5, with 7 bases aligning to TRBD1. This CDR3 is 15 amino acids long. The V gene end was trimmed by 4 bases and the J gene end by 6 bases; junction bases not matched to a gene: 9. The V gene's germline CDR1 is MDHEN and CDR2 SYDVKM. The CDR3 sequence: CASSSPIDRVQPQHF. The DNA for the CDR3 is TGTGCCAGCAGTTCCCCAATAGACAGGGTTCAGCCCCAGCATTTT.

This chain uses TRBV27 with TRBJ2-7, with unresolved D. The ends were cut back, 3 bases at V and 3 bases at J, with 12 bases in the middle. CDR1 and CDR2 (germline): MNHEY, SMNVEV (reference sequence). The CDR3 spans 14 residues. The CDR3 sequence: CASSFGFTLYEQYF. The CDR3, as DNA: TGTGCCAGCAGTTTCGGGTTCACCCTCTACGAGCAGTACTTC.

The gene calls are TRBV7-3 and TRBJ1-1; 9 bases are shared with TRBD1. The V gene end was trimmed by 5 bases and the J gene end by 11 bases; junction bases not matched to a gene: 6. CDR1 and CDR2 (germline): SGHTA, FQGTGA. The CDR3 extends over 12 amino acids. The CDR3 sequence: CASSTGTGKAFF. The CDR3 region has the DNA TGTGCCAGCAGCACAGGGACAGGGAAGGCTTTCTTT.

This clone came up a few times. The chain links TRBV29-1 to TRBJ1-1; D gene ambiguous. The germline V gene encodes CDR1 SQVTM and CDR2 ANQGSEA. This CDR3 has 13 amino acids. The V end lost 1 base, the J end lost 0 bases, and 6 bases lay between the germline ends. The DNA for the CDR3 is TGCAGCGTTGAAGGGCAGCTGAACACTGAAGCTTTCTTT. Translating gives CSVEGQLNTEAFF.

This clone was recorded only once. As DNA, the CDR3 is TGTGCCAGCAGTTACGGACTAGCGAATTACAATGAGCAGTTCTTC. This sequence encodes CASSYGLANYNEQFF. The rearrangement links TRBV27 to TRBJ2-1; 9 nucleotides match TRBD2. CDR1 MNHEY and CDR2 SMNVEV come from the germline V gene (reference sequence). With V trimmed by 4 bases and J by 4 bases, 5 bases remained unmatched. The CDR3 sequence is 15 residues long.

This clone was seen more than once but under ten times. The rearrangement links TRBV9 to TRBJ2-1, with a possible D match to TRBD2 (5 bases). V dropped 4 bases and J dropped 8 bases, with 16 bases sitting between them. Germline V gives CDR1 SGDLS, CDR2 YYNGEE. CDR3 length: 14 residues. The CDR3 sequence: CASSTFTSNYEQFF. The CDR3 coding sequence is TGTGCCAGCAGCACCTTTACTAGTAACTATGAGCAGTTCTTC.

Of note for this clone: The junction departs from the called germline gene at one end, perhaps through a read error. V gene TRBV30 combines with J gene TRBJ2-7; the D is unclear. The CDR3 has 12 residues. Germline-derived CDR1 and CDR2 are GTSNPN and SVGIG (reference sequence). DNA of the CDR3: TGTGCCTGTCGGAGATCCTCCTTCGAGCAGTACTTC. Protein product: CACRRSSFEQYF.

V usage is TRBV6-5 and J usage is TRBJ2-7; D unresolved. V lost 0 bases, J lost 4 bases, and 7 bases lay in between. Germline V CDR1 and CDR2: MNHEY, SVGAGI. CDR3 length: 13 amino acids. The CDR3 loop is CASSYSPRYEQYF. CDR3 bases: TGTGCCAGCAGTTACTCCCCGCGGTACGAGCAGTACTTC.

The CDR3 sequence: CSVLPGLAGETQYF. The CDR3 bases are TGCAGCGTACTACCGGGACTAGCGGGTGAGACCCAGTACTTC. V gene TRBV29-1 combines with J gene TRBJ2-5; 12 positions match TRBD2. The CDR3 extends over 14 amino acids. With 6 bases clipped from V and 5 bases from J, the junction kept 7 bases outside the gene matches. CDR1 SQVTM and CDR2 ANQGSEA come from the germline V gene.

V usage is TRBV18 and J usage is TRBJ2-5; no clear D gene. Germline values: CDR1 KGHSH, CDR2 LQKENI. The CDR3 length is 13 residues. V shed 2 bases and J shed 4 bases, with 8 bases lying between them. The CDR3 sequence: CASSPGLGETQYF. CDR3 DNA: TGTGCCAGCTCACCAGGGCTTGGAGAGACCCAGTACTTC.

Notes on this clone: Distinct nucleotide sequences in the sample also encode this CDR3. CDR3 bases: TGTGCCAGCAGTTACGGAGGGAACACTGAAGCTTTCTTT. It specifies CASSYGGNTEAFF. The V gene is TRBV6-5, the J gene TRBJ1-1; D is uncertain. The CDR3 consists of 13 residues. Germline CDR1 reads MNHEY; CDR2 reads SVGAGI. V was trimmed by 2 bases and J by 1 base, leaving 5 bases between them.

The rearrangement uses TRBV19 and TRBJ1-2; 9 bases match TRBD1. Per germline, CDR1 LNHDA and CDR2 SQIVND (reference sequence). V was pared by 3 bases and J by 6 bases, with 5 bases of the junction left unmatched. This CDR3 spans 14 amino acids. The CDR3 here is CASSMGQGFDGYTF. The CDR3 nucleotides read TGTGCCAGTAGTATGGGACAGGGATTCGATGGCTACACCTTC.